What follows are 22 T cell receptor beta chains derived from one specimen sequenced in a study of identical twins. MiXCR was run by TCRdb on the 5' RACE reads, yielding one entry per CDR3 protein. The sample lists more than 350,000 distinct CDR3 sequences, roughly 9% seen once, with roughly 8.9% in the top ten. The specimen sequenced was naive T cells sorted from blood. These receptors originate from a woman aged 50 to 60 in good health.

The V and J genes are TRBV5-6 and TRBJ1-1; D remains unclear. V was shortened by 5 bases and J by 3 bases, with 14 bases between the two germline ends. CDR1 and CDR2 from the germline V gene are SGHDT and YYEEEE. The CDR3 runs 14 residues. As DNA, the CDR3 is TGTGCCAGCAGGGGAGGGAGGTCCCACACTGAAGCTTTCTTT. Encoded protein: CASRGGRSHTEAFF.

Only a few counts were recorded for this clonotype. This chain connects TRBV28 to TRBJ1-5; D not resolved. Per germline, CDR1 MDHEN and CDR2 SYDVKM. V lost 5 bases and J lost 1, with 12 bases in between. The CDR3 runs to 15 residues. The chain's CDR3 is CASSRPIMSNQPQHF. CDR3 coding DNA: TGTGCCAGCAGTCGCCCAATCATGAGCAATCAGCCCCAGCATTTT.

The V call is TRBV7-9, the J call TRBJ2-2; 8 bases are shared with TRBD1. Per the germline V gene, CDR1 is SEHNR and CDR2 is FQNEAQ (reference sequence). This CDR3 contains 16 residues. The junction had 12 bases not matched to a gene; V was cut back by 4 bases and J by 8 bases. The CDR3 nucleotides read TGTGCCAGCAGCTCGGGGACAGGCCAAACACCTGGGGAGCTGTTTTTT. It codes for CASSSGTGQTPGELFF.

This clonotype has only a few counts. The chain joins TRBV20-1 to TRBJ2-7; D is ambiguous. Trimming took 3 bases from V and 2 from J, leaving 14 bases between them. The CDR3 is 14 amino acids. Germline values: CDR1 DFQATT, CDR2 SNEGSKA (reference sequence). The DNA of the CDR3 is TGCAGTGCTAGTATTGAGGCCATCCCCTACGAGCAGTACTTC. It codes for CSASIEAIPYEQYF.

The CDR3 sequence: CASSEWGGGGNEQFF. The DNA for the CDR3 is TGTGCCAGCAGTGAATGGGGGGGCGGGGGGAATGAGCAGTTCTTC. The chain carries TRBV25-1 and TRBJ2-1, with 8 bases identical to TRBD2. From germline, CDR1 is MGHDK and CDR2 SYGVNS. The CDR3 is 15 amino acids. The trim removed 1 base at V and 7 bases at J, leaving 6 bases unmatched.

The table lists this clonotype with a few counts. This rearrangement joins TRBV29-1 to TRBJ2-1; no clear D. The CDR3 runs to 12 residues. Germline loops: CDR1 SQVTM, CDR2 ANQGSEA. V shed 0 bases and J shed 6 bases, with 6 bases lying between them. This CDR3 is CSVEDRLNEQFF. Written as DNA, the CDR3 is TGCAGCGTTGAAGATCGGCTCAATGAGCAGTTCTTC.

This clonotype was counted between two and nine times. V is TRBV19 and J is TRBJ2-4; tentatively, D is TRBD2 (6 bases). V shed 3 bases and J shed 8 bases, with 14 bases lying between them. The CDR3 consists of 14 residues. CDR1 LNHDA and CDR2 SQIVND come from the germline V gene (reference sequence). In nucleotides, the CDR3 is TGTGCCAGTAGTATCACTGGCGGGACGGACATTCAGTACTTC. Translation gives CASSITGGTDIQYF.

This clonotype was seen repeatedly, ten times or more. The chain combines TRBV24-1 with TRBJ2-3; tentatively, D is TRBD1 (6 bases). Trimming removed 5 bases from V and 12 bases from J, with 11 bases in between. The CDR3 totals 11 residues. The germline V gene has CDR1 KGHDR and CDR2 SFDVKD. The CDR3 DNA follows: TGTGCCACCAGTGTCGGGACATCACAGTATTTT. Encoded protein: CATSVGTSQYF.

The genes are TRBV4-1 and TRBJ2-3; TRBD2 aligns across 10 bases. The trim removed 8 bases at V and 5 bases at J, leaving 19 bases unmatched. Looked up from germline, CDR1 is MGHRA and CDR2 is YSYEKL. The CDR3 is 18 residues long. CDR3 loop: CASRWASGSKSGEDTQYF. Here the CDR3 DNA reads TGCGCCAGCCGGTGGGCTAGCGGGAGTAAGAGTGGTGAAGATACGCAGTATTTT.

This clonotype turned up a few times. CDR3 coding DNA: TGTGCCAGCAGTTACGGGCTGCGGGAGGAGGAAAAGACCCAGTACTTC. As protein: CASSYGLREEEKTQYF. The gene calls are TRBV6-5 and TRBJ2-5; 8 bases are shared with TRBD2. Germline V CDR1 and CDR2: MNHEY, SVGAGI. The V segment lost 2 bases and the J segment 6 bases; nucleotides outside the gene matches: 11. The CDR3 is 16 amino acids.

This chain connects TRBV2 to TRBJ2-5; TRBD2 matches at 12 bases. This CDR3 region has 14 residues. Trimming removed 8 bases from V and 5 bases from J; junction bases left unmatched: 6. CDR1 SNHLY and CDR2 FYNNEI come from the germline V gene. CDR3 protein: CASRLAGVYETQYF. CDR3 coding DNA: TGTGCCAGCCGACTAGCGGGAGTGTACGAGACCCAGTACTTC. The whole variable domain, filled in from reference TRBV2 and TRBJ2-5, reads EPEVTQTPSHQVTQMGQEVILRCVPISNHLYFYWYRQILGQKVEFLVSFYNNEISEKSEIFDDQFSVERPDGSNFTLKIRSTKLEDSAMYFCASRLAGVYETQYFGPGTRLLVL.

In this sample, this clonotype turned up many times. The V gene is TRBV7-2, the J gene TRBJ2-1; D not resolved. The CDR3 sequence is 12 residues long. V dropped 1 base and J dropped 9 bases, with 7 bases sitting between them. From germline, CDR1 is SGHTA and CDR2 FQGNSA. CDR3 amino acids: CASSLVHSEQFF. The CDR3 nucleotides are TGTGCCAGCAGCTTAGTGCACAGTGAGCAGTTCTTC.

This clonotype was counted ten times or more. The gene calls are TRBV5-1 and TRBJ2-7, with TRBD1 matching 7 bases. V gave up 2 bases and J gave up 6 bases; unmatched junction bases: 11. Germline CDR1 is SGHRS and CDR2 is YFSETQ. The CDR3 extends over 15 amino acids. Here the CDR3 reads CASSFTGTVPVEQYF. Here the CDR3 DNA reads TGCGCCAGCAGCTTTACCGGGACAGTTCCAGTCGAGCAGTACTTC.

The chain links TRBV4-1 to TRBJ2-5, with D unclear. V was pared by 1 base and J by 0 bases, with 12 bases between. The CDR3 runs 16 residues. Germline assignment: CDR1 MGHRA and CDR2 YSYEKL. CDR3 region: CASSQASGADQETQYF. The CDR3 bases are TGCGCCAGCAGCCAAGCCTCAGGCGCCGACCAAGAGACCCAGTACTTC.

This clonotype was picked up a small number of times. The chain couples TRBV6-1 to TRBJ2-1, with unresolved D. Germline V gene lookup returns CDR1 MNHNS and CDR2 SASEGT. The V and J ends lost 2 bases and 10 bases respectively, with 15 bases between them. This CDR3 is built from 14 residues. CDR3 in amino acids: CASSELLRMAEQFF. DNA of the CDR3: TGTGCCAGCAGTGAACTGCTGAGAATGGCAGAGCAGTTCTTC.

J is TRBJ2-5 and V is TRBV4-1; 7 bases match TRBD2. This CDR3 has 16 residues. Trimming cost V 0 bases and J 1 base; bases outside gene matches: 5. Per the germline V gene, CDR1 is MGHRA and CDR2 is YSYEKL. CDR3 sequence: CASSQEPLASQETQYF. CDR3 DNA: TGCGCCAGCAGCCAAGAGCCACTAGCGAGCCAAGAGACCCAGTACTTC.

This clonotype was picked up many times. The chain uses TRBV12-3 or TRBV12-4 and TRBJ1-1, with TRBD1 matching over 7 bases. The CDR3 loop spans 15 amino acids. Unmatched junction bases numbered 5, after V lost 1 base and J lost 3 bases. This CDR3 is CASSLGSRGDTEAFF. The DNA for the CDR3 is TGTGCCAGCAGTTTAGGGTCCAGGGGGGACACTGAAGCTTTCTTT.

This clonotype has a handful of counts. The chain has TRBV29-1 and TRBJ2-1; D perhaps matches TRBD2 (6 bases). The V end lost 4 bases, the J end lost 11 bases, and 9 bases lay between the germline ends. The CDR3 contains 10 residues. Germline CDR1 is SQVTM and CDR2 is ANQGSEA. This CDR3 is CSVGEAQQFF. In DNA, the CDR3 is TGCAGCGTTGGGGAGGCCCAGCAGTTCTTC.

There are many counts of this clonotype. CDR3 amino acids: CASSVGSNTEAFF. The CDR3 DNA reads as TGTGCCAGCAGCGTAGGATCGAACACTGAAGCTTTCTTT. The V and J genes are TRBV9 and TRBJ1-1; D remains ambiguous. The CDR3 runs 13 residues. Germline CDR1 is SGDLS and CDR2 is YYNGEE. Trimming cost V 0 bases and J 1 base, with 4 bases left between them. The whole variable domain, remainder taken from reference TRBV9 and TRBJ1-1, is DSGVTQTPKHLITATGQRVTLRCSPRSGDLSVYWYQQSLDQGLQFLIQYYNGEERAKGNILERFSAQQFPDLHSELNLSSLELGDSALYFCASSVGSNTEAFFGQGTRLTVV.

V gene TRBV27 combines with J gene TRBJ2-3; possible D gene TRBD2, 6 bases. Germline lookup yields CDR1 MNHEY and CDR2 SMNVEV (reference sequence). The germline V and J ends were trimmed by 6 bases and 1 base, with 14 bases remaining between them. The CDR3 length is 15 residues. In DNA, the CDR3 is TGTGCCAGCAGCTCAGACTGGAGGGGCACAGATACGCAGTATTTT. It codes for CASSSDWRGTDTQYF.

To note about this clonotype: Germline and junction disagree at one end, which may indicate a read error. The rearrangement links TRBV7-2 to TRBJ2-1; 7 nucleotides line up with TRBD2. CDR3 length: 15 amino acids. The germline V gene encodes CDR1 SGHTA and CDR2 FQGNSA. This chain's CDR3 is CASTLWAGVGNEQFF. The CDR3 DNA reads TGTGCCAGCACCTTATGGGCGGGAGTAGGGAATGAGCAGTTCTTC. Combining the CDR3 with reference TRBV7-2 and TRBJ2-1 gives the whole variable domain GAGVSQSPSNKVTEKGKDVELRCDPISGHTALYWYRQSLGQGLEFLIYFQGNSAPDKSGLPSDRFSAERTGGSVSTLTIQRTQQEDSAVYLCASTLWAGVGNEQFFGPGTRLTVL.

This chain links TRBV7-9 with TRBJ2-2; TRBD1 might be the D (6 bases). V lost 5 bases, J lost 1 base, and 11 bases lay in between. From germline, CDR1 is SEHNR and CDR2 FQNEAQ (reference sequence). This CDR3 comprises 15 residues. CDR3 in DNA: TGTGCCAGCAGCCCGGACAGCTTGAACACCGGGGAGCTGTTTTTT. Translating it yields CASSPDSLNTGELFF.